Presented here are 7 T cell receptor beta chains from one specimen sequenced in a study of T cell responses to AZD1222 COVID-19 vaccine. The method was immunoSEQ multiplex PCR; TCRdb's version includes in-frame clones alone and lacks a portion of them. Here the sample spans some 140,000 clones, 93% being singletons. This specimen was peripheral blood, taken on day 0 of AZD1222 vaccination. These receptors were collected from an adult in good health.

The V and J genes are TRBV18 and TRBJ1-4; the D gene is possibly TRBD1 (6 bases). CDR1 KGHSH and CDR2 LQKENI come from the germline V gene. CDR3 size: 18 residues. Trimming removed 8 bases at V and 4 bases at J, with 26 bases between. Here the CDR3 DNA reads TGTGCCAGCCGCGGGGGGCTAGCTCCCCAGGGGATTAATGAAAAACTGTTTTTT. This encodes CASRGGLAPQGINEKLFF.

CDR3 loop: CASSLQGASYGYTF. DNA of the CDR3: TGTGCCAGCAGCTTACAGGGCGCTTCCTATGGCTACACCTTC. The chain links TRBV7-6 to TRBJ1-2; D possibly corresponds to TRBD1 (5 bases). This CDR3 has 14 amino acids. Germline values: CDR1 SGHVS, CDR2 FNYEAQ. The V end lost 2 bases, the J end lost 4 bases, and 11 bases lay between the germline ends.

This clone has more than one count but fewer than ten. DNA for the CDR3: TGCAGCGTTGAAGACAGGGACAGGGAGGGAGGCTACACCTTC. It yields the protein CSVEDRDREGGYTF. V gene TRBV29-1 combines with J gene TRBJ1-2; 9 bases are a match to TRBD1. The CDR3 loop spans 14 amino acids. Germline V gene lookup returns CDR1 SQVTM and CDR2 ANQGSEA. V was clipped by 0 bases and J by 8 bases; unmatched bases: 7.

CDR3 region: CASHSAGRGYNEQFF. For the CDR3, the DNA is TGTGCCAGCCACTCGGCGGGGAGAGGATACAATGAGCAGTTCTTC. The chain recombines TRBV3-1 (or the pseudogene TRBV3-2) with TRBJ2-1; D might be TRBD2 (6 bases). The germline V gene has CDR1 LGHDT and CDR2 YNNKEL (reference sequence). V was cut by 8 bases and J by 4 bases, with 18 bases left in between. The CDR3 loop spans 15 amino acids.

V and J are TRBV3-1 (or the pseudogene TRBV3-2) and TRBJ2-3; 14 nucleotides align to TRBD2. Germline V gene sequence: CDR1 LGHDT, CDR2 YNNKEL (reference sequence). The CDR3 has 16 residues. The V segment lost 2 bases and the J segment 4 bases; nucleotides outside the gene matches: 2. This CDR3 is CASSQMGLAGADTQYF. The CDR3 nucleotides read TGTGCCAGCAGCCAAATGGGACTAGCGGGGGCAGATACGCAGTATTTT.

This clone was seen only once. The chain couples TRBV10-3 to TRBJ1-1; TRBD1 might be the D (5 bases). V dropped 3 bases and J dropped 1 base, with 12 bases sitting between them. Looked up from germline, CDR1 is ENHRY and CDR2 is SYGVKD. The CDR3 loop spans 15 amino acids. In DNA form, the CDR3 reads TGTGCCATCAGTGATCCCAGGGCATCGAACACTGAAGCTTTCTTT. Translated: CAISDPRASNTEAFF.

The CDR3 loop is CASRAGTFHQPQHF. The CDR3 DNA follows: TGCGCCAGCAGGGCGGGAACTTTTCATCAGCCCCAGCATTTT. The chain links TRBV10-2 to TRBJ1-5; no clear D gene. Trimming pared 6 bases from V and 5 bases from J, leaving 14 bases between. This CDR3 region has 14 residues. The V gene's germline CDR1 is WSHSY and CDR2 SAAADI.